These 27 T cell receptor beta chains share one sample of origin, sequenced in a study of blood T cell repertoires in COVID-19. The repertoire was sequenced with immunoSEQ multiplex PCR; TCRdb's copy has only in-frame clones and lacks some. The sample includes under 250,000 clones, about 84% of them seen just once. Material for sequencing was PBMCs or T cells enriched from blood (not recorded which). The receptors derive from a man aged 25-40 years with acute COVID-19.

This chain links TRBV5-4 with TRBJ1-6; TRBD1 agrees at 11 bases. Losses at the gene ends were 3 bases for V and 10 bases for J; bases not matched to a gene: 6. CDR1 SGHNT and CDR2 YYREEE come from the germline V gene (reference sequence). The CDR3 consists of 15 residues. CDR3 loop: CASSSGQGARSPLHF. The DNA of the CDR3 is TGTGCCAGCAGCTCTGGACAGGGGGCTAGATCACCCCTCCACTTT.

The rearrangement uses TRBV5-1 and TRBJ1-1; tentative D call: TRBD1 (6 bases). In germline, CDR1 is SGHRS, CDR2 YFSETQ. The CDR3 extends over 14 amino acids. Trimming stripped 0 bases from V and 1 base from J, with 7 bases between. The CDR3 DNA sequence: TGCGCCAGCAGCTTGGGGGGGCGGAACACTGAAGCTTTCTTT. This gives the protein CASSLGGRNTEAFF.

The CDR3 sequence: CASSYLGRDEPQHF. CDR3 DNA sequence: TGTGCCAGCAGCTACTTAGGGAGGGATGAACCCCAGCATTTT. V is TRBV5-5 and J is TRBJ1-5; D is undetermined. This CDR3 comprises 14 residues. V dropped 3 bases and J dropped 10 bases, with 17 bases sitting between them. The germline V gene has CDR1 SGHKS and CDR2 YYEKEE (reference sequence). The whole variable domain, remainder taken from reference TRBV5-5 and TRBJ1-5, is DAGVTQSPTHLIKTRGQQVTLRCSPISGHKSVSWYQQVLGQGPQFIFQYYEKEERGRGNFPDRFSARQFPNYSSELNVNALLLGDSALYLCASSYLGRDEPQHFGDGTRLSIL.

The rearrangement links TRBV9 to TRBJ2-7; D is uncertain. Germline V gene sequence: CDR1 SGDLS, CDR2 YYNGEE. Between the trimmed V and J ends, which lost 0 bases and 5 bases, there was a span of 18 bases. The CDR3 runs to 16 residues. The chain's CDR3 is CASSVALYGSAHEQYF. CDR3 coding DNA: TGTGCCAGCAGCGTAGCTCTATACGGGTCGGCCCACGAGCAGTACTTC.

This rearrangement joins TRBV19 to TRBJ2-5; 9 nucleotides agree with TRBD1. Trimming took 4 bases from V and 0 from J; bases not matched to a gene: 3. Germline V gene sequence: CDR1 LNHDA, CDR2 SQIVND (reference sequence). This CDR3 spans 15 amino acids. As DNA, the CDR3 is TGTGCCAGTAGTAGGGGACAGGGCTACCAAGAGACCCAGTACTTC. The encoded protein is CASSRGQGYQETQYF.

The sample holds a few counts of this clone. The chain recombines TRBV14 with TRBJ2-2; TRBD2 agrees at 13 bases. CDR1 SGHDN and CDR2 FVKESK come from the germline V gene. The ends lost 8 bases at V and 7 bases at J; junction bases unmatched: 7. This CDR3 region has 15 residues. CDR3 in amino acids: CASGTSGGAGGELFF. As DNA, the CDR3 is TGTGCCAGCGGTACTAGCGGGGGGGCCGGCGGGGAGCTGTTTTTT.

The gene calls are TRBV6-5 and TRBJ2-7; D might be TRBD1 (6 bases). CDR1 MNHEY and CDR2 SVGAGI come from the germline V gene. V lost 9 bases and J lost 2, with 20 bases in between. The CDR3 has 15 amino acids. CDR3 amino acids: CARRDKRRGAYEQYF. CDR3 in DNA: TGTGCCAGAAGGGACAAGAGACGCGGAGCCTACGAGCAGTACTTC.

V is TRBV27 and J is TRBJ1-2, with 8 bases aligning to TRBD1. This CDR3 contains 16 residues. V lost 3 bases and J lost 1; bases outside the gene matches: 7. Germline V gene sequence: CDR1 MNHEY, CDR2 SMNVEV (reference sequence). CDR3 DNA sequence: TGTGCCAGCAGTTTCAGGACAGGGTACGATAACTATGGCTACACCTTC. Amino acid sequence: CASSFRTGYDNYGYTF.

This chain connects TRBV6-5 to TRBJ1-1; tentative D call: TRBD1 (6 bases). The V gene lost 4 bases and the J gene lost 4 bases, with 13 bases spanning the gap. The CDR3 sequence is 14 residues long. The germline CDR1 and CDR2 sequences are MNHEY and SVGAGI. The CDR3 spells CASSSGLGGTEAFF. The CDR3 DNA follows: TGTGCCAGCAGTTCCGGGCTAGGGGGCACTGAAGCTTTCTTT.

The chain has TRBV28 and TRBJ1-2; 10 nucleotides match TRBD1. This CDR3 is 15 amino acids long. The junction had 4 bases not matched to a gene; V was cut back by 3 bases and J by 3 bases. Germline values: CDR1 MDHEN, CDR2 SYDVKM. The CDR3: CASSLPGQGYYGYTF. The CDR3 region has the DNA TGTGCCAGCAGTTTGCCGGGACAGGGGTACTATGGCTACACCTTC.

CDR3 in amino acids: CASSLGASPRTDTQYF. In nucleotides, the CDR3 is TGTGCCAGCAGCTTAGGGGCTAGCCCGAGAACAGATACGCAGTATTTT. The V and J genes are TRBV11-2 and TRBJ2-3; perhaps TRBD2 as D (5 bases). Trimming left V 1 base short and J 3 bases short, with 14 bases between. The CDR3 runs to 16 residues. Germline V CDR1 and CDR2: SGHAT, FQNNGV.

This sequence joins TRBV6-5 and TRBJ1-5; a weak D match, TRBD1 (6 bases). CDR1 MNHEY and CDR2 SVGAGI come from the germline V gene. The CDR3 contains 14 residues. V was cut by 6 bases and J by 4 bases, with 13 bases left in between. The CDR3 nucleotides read TGTGCCAGCAGAGTACAGGGCCCAAATCAGCCCCAGCATTTT. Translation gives CASRVQGPNQPQHF.

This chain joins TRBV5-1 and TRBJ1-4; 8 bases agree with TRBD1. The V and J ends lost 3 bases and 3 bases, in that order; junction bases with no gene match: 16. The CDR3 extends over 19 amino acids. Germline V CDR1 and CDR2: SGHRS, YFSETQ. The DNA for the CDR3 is TGCGCCAGCAGCTCAAGGACAGGGTCCTTTGGGGACGCTAATGAAAAACTGTTTTTT. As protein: CASSSRTGSFGDANEKLFF.

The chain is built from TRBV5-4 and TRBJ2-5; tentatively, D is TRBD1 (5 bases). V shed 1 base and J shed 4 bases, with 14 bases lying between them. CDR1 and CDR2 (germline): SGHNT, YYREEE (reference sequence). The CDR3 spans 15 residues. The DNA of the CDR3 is TGTGCCAGCAGCTTGACATCAGGGCGACCAGAGACCCAGTACTTC. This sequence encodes CASSLTSGRPETQYF.

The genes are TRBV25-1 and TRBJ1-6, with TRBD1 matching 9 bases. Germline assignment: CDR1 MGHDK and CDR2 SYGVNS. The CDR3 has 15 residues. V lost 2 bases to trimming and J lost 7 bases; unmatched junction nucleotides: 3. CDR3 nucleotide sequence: TGTGCCAGCAGTGAAACAGGGGGCGCAAATTCACCCCTCCACTTT. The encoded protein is CASSETGGANSPLHF.

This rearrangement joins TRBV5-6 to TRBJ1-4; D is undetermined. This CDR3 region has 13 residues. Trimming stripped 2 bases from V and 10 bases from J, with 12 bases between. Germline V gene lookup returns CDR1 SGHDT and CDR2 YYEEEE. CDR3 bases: TGTGCCAGCAGCTTAAGCTTTGAGGGAAAACTGTTTTTT. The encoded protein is CASSLSFEGKLFF.

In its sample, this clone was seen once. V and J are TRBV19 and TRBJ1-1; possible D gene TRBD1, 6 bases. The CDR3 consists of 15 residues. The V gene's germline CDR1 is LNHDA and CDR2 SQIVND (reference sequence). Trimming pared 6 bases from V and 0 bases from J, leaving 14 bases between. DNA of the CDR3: TGTGCCAGTAGCAGCATCGACAGGCTGAACACTGAAGCTTTCTTT. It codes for CASSSIDRLNTEAFF.

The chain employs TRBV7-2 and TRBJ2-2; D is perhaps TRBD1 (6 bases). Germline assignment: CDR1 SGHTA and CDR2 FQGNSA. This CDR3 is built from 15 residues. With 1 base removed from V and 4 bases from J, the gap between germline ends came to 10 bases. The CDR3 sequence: CASSLVRGGTGELFF. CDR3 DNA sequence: TGTGCCAGCAGCTTAGTTCGAGGGGGCACCGGGGAGCTGTTTTTT.

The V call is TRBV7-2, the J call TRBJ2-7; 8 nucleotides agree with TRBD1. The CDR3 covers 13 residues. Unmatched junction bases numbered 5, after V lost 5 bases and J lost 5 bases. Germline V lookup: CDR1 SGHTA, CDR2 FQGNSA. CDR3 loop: CASSRRTGNEQYF. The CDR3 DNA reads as TGTGCCAGCAGCCGCCGGACAGGGAACGAGCAGTACTTC.

CDR3 bases: TGTGCCAGAAGCCCCCGGGACAGGGTAAATCAGCCCCAGCATTTT. It yields the protein CARSPRDRVNQPQHF. The chain has TRBV5-3 and TRBJ1-5, with 9 bases identical to TRBD1. TRBV5-3 is filed as an ORF, its function uncertain. The CDR3 consists of 15 residues. Trimming cost V 4 bases and J 4 bases; bases outside gene matches: 6.

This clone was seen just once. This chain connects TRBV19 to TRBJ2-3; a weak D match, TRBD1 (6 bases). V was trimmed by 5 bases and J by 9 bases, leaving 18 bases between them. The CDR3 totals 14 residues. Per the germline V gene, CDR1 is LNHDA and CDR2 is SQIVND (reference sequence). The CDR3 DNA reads TGTGCCAGTAGTCCTTCTAAAGGACAGTCCACGCAGTATTTT. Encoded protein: CASSPSKGQSTQYF.

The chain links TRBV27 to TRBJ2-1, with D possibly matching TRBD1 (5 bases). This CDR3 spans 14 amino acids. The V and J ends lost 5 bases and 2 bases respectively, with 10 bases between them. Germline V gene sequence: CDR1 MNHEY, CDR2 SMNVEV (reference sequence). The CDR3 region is CASSRAGPYNEQFF. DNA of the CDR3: TGTGCCAGCAGTCGAGCAGGGCCCTACAATGAGCAGTTCTTC.

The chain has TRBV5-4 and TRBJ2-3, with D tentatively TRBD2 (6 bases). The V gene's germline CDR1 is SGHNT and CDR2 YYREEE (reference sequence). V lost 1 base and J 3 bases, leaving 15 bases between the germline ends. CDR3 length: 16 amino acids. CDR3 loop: CASSLRALRGTDTQYF. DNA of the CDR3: TGTGCCAGCAGCTTGAGGGCCCTACGGGGGACAGATACGCAGTATTTT.

Here the CDR3 DNA reads TGTGCCAGCAGCCATAACAGGGGGCAGCCCCAGCATTTT. This gives the protein CASSHNRGQPQHF. The rearrangement joins TRBV3-1 (or the pseudogene TRBV3-2) to TRBJ1-5; 8 nucleotides agree with TRBD1. CDR1 and CDR2 (germline): LGHDT, YNNKEL (reference sequence). CDR3 length: 13 amino acids. J lost 7 bases, V lost 3 bases, and 2 bases had no gene match.

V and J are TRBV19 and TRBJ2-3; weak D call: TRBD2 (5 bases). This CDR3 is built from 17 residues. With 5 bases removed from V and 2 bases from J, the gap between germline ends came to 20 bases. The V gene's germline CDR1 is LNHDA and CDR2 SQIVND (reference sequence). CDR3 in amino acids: CASSGRHTRRHTDTQYF. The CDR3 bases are TGTGCCAGTAGTGGCCGACATACCCGGAGGCACACAGATACGCAGTATTTT.

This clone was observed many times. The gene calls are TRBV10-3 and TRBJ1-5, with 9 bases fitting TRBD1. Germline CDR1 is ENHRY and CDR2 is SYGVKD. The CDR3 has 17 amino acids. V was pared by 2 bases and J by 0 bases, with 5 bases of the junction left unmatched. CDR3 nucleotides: TGTGCCATCAGTGAGCAACAGGGGGCAAATAGCAATCAGCCCCAGCATTTT. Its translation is CAISEQQGANSNQPQHF.

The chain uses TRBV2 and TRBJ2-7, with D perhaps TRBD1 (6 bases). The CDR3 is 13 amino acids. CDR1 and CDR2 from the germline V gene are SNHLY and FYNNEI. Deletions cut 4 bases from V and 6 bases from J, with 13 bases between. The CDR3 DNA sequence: TGTGCCAGCAGTGGAGTCAGGGGCCGCGAGCAGTACTTC. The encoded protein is CASSGVRGREQYF.